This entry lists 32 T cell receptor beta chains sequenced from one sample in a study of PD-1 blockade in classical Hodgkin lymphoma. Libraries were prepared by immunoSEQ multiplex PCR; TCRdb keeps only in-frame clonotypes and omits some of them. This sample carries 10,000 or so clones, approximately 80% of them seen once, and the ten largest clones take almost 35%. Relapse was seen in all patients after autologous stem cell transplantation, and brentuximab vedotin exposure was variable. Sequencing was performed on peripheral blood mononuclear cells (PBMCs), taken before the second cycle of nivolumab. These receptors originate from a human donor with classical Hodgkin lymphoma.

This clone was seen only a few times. In nucleotides, the CDR3 is TGTGCCAGCAGTGAAAGAGCGGGGGGAGCCAATGAGCAGTTCTTC. It codes for CASSERAGGANEQFF. This chain connects TRBV6-4 to TRBJ2-1; TRBD2 agrees at 9 bases. Germline-derived CDR1 and CDR2 are MRHNA and SNTAGT. The CDR3 spans 15 residues. Germline trimming cut 3 bases from V and 6 bases from J; bases unmatched to any gene: 6.

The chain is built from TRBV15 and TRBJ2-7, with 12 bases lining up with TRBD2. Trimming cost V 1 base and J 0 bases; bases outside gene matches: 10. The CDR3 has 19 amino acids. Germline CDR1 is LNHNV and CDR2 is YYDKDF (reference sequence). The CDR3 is CATSRVVGLAGTSSYEQYF. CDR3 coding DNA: TGTGCCACCAGCAGAGTAGTCGGACTAGCGGGGACGAGCTCCTACGAGCAGTACTTC. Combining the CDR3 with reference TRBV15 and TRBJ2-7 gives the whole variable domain DAMVIQNPRYQVTQFGKPVTLSCSQTLNHNVMYWYQQKSSQAPKLLFHYYDKDFNNEADTPDNFQSRRPNTSFCFLDIRSPGLGDTAMYLCATSRVVGLAGTSSYEQYFGPGTRLTVT.

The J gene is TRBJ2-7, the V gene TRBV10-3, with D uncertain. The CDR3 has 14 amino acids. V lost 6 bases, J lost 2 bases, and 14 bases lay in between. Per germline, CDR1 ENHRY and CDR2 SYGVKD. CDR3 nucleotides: TGTGCCATCAGCGCAAATACATCCCCCTACGAGCAGTACTTC. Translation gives CAISANTSPYEQYF.

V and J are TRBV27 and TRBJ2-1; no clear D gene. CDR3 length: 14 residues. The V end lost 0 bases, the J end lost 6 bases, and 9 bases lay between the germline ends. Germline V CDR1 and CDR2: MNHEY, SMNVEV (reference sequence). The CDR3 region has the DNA TGTGCCAGCAGTTTATCGAGTTTGATCAATGAGCAGTTCTTC. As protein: CASSLSSLINEQFF.

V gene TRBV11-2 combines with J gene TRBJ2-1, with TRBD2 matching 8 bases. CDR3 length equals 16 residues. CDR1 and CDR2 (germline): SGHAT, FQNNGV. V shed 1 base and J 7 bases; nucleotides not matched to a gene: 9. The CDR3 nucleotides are TGTGCCAGCAGCTTAGCCGTAGTAGCGGGATGGAATGAGCAGTTCTTC. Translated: CASSLAVVAGWNEQFF.

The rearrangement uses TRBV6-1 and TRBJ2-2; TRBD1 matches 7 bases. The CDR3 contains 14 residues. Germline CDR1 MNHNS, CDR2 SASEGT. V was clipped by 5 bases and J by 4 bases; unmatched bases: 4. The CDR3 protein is CASSYTGATGELFF. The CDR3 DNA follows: TGTGCCAGCAGTTATACAGGGGCCACCGGGGAGCTGTTTTTT.

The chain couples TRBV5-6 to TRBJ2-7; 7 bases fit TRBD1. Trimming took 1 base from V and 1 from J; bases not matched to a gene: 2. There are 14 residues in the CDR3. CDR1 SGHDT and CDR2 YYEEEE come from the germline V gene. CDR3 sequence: CASSLIQGSYEQYF. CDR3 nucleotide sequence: TGTGCCAGCAGCTTGATACAGGGGTCCTACGAGCAGTACTTC.

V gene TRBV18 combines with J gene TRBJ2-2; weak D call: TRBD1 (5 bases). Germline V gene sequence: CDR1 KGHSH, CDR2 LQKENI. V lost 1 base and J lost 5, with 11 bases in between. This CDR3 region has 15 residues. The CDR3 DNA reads TGTGCCAGCTCACCACTCGATGACAGTACCGGGGAGCTGTTTTTT. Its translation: CASSPLDDSTGELFF. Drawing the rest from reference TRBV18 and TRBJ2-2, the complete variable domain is NAGVMQNPRHLVRRRGQEARLRCSPMKGHSHVYWYRQLPEEGLKFMVYLQKENIIDESGMPKERFSAEFPKEGPSILRIQQVVRGDSAAYFCASSPLDDSTGELFFGEGSRLTVL.

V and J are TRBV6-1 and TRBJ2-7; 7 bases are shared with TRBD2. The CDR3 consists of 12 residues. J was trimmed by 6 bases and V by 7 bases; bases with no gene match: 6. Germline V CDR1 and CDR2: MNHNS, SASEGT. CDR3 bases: TGTGCCAGCAATTGGGTAGCGGGCGAGCAGTACTTC. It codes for CASNWVAGEQYF.

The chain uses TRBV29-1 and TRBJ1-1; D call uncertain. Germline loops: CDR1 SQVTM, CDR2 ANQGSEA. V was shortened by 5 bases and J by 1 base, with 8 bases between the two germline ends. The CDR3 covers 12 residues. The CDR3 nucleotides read TGCAGCGTTCGTTGGGGGAACACTGAAGCTTTCTTT. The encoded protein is CSVRWGNTEAFF. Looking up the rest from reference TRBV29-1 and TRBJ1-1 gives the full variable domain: SAVISQKPSRDICQRGTSLTIQCQVDSQVTMMFWYRQQPGQSLTLIATANQGSEATYESGFVIDKFPISRPNLTFSTLTVSNMSPEDSSIYLCSVRWGNTEAFFGQGTRLTVV.

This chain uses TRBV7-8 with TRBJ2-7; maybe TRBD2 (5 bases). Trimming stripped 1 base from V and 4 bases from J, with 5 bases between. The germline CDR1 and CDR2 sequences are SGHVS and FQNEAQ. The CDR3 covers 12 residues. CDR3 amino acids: CASSLVAYEQYF. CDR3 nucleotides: TGTGCCAGCAGCTTAGTAGCGTACGAGCAGTACTTC. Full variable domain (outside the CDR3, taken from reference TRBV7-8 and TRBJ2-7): GAGVSQSPRYKVAKRGQDVALRCDPISGHVSLFWYQQALGQGPEFLTYFQNEAQLDKSGLPSDRFFAERPEGSVSTLKIQRTQQEDSAVYLCASSLVAYEQYFGPGTRLTVT.

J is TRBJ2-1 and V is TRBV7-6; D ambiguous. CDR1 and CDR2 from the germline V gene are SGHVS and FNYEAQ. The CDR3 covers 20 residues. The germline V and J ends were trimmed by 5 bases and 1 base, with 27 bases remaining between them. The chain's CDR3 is CASSPLQTVDSLGSYNEQFF. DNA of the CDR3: TGTGCCAGCAGCCCGCTTCAAACGGTCGATTCTTTGGGGTCCTACAATGAGCAGTTCTTC.

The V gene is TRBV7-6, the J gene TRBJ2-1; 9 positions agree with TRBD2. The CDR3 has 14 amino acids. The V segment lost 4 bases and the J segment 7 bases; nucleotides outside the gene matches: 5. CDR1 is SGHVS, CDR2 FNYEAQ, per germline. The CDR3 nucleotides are TGTGCCAGCAGCTCTAGCGGGATGAGGAATGAGCAGTTCTTC. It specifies CASSSSGMRNEQFF.

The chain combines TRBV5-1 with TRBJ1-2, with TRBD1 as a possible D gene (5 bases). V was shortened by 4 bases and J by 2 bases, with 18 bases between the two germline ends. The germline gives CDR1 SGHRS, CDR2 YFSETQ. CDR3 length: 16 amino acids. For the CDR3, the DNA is TGCGCCAGCAGCCCGGCCGGCGGGGCTACCAACTATGGCTACACCTTC. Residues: CASSPAGGATNYGYTF.

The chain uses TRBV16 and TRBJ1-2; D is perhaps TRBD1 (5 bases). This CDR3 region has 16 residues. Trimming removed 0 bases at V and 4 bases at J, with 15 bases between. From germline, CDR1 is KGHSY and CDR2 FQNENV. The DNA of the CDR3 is TGTGCCAGCAGCCAATCGGTTCCGGGGACTGGCTATGGCTACACCTTC. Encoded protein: CASSQSVPGTGYGYTF.

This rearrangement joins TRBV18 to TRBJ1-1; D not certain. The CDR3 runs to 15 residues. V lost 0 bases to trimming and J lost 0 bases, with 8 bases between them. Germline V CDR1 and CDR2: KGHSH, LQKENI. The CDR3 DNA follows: TGTGCCAGCTCACCACCTGGCCGGCTGAACACTGAAGCTTTCTTT. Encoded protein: CASSPPGRLNTEAFF.

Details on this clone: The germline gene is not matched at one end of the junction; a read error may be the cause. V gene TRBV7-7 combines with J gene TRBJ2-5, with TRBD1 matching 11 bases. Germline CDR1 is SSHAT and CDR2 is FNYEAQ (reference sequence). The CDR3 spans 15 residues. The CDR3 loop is CASSLGTGGQETQYF. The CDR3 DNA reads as TGTGCTAGCAGCTTAGGGACAGGGGGCCAAGAGACCCAGTACTTC.

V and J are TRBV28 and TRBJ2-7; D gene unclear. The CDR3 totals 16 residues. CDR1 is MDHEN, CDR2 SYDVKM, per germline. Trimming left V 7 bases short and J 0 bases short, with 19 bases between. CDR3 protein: CASTPEDPGYSYEQYF. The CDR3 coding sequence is TGTGCCAGCACCCCTGAAGATCCGGGTTACTCCTACGAGCAGTACTTC.

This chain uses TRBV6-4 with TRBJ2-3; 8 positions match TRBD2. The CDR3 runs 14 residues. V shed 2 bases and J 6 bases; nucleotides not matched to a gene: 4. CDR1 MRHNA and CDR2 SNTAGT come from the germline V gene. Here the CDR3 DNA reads TGTGCCAGCAGTGACGCGGGAGGAAGGGATACGCAGTATTTT. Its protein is CASSDAGGRDTQYF.

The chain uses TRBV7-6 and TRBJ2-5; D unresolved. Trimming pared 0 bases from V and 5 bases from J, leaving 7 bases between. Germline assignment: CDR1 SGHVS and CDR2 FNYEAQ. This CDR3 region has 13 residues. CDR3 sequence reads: CASSLAPPETQYF. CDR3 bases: TGTGCCAGCAGCTTAGCTCCGCCCGAGACCCAGTACTTC.

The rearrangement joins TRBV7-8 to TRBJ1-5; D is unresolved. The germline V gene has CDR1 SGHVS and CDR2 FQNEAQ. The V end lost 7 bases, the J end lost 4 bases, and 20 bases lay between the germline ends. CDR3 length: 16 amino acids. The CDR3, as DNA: TGTGCCAGCACACCTACCGGTGGACGGGATAATCAGCCCCAGCATTTT. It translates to CASTPTGGRDNQPQHF.

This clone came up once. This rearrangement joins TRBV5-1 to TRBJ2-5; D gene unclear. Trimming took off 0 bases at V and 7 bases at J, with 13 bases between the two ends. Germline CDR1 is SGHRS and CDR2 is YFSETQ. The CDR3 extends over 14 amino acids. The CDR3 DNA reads TGCGCCAGCAGCTTGGAGTCGGGTTCTGGGACCCAGTACTTC. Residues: CASSLESGSGTQYF.

CDR3 region: CASSQDGQVNQPQHF. The CDR3 nucleotides read TGTGCCAGCAGCCAAGACGGGCAGGTTAATCAGCCCCAGCATTTT. The V gene is TRBV4-2, the J gene TRBJ1-5; D is unclear. V lost 0 bases to trimming and J lost 4 bases, with 10 bases between them. The CDR3 has 15 residues. CDR1 and CDR2 (germline): LGHNA, YNFKEQ.

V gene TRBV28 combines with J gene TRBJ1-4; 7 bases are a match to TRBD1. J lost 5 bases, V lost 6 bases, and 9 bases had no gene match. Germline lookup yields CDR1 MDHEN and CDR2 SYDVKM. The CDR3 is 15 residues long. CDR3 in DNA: TGTGCCAGCAGCAATGGAGGGGGCGGAAATGAAAAACTGTTTTTT. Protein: CASSNGGGGNEKLFF.

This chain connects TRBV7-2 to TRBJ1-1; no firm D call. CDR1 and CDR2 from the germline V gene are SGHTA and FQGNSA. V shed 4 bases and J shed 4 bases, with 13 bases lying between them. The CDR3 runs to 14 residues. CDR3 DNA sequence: TGTGCCAGCAGCTCCGATTACACGGGCACTGAAGCTTTCTTT. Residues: CASSSDYTGTEAFF.

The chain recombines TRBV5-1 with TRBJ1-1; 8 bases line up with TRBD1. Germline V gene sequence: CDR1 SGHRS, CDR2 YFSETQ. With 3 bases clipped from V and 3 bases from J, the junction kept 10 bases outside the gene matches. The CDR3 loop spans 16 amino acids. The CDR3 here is CASSSNQGAQYTEAFF. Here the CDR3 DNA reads TGCGCCAGCAGCTCCAACCAGGGGGCGCAGTACACTGAAGCTTTCTTT.

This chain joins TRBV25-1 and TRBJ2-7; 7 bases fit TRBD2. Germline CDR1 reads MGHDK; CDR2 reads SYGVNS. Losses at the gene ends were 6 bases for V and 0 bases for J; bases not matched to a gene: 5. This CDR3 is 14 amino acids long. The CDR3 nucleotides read TGTGCCAGCAGGGGGGGAGGGAGCTCCTACGAGCAGTACTTC. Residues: CASRGGGSSYEQYF.

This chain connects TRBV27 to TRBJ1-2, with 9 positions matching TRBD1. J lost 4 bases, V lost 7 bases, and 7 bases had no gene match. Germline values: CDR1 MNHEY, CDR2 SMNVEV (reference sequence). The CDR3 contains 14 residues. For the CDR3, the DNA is TGTGCCAGCACCCGGACAGGGGAGAGCTATGGCTACACCTTC. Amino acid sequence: CASTRTGESYGYTF.

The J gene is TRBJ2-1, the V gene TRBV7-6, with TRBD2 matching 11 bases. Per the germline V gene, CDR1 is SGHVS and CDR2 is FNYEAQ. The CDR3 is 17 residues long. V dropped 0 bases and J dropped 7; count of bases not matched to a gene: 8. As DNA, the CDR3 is TGTGCCAGCAGCTTAGCGTTGACTAGCGGGATTAGGAATGAGCAGTTCTTC. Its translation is CASSLALTSGIRNEQFF.

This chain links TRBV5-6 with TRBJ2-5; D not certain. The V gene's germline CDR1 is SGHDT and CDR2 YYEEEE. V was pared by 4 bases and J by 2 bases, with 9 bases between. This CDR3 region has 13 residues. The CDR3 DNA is TGTGCCAGCAGCACCGCGGTACAAGAGACCCAGTACTTC. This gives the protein CASSTAVQETQYF.

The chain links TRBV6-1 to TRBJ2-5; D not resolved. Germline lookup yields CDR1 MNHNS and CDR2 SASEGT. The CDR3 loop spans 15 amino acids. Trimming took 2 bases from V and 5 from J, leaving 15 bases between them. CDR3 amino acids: CASSEKATVRETQYF. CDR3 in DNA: TGTGCCAGCAGTGAAAAGGCAACGGTTAGGGAGACCCAGTACTTC.

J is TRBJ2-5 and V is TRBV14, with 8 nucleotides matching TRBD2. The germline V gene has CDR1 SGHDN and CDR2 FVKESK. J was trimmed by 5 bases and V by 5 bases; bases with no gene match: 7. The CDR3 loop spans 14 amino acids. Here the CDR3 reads CASSYSGRPETQYF. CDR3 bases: TGTGCCAGCAGCTACAGCGGGAGACCGGAGACCCAGTACTTC.